This entry lists 18 T cell receptor beta chains sequenced from one sample in a study of OX40 agonist ivuxolimab in advanced cancers. Sequencing was performed with immunoSEQ multiplex PCR; in TCRdb, only in-frame clones are kept and a portion is missing. The sample consists of roughly 68,000 clones, roughly 82% of them appearing once. The sequencing used CD4+ or CD8+ T cells sorted from blood, collected in a trial of the OX40 agonist ivuxolimab. All receptors derive from an adult with an advanced solid tumor such as melanoma, head and neck, liver or kidney cancer.

Comments on this clone: The junction and the germline gene differ at one end; a read error may be behind it. V gene TRBV7-7 combines with J gene TRBJ2-2; 11 bases map to TRBD2. Germline V gene lookup returns CDR1 SSHAT and CDR2 FNYEAQ (reference sequence). The length of the CDR3 is 15 residues. This CDR3 reads CASSILAGGPGELFF. CDR3 nucleotide sequence: TGTGCTAGCAGCATATTAGCGGGAGGGCCCGGGGAGCTGTTTTTT.

The genes are TRBV6-4 and TRBJ2-1; 8 nucleotides align to TRBD2. Germline V gene sequence: CDR1 MRHNA, CDR2 SNTAGT. V gave up 0 bases and J gave up 7 bases; unmatched junction bases: 8. This CDR3 spans 16 amino acids. The CDR3 is CASSDSGSGNPNEQFF. The CDR3 bases are TGTGCCAGCAGTGACTCGGGTAGCGGGAACCCGAATGAGCAGTTCTTC.

This clone was found a few times. As DNA, the CDR3 is TGTGCCAGTAGCCGACAGGGTGACACTGAAGCTTTCTTT. The encoded protein is CASSRQGDTEAFF. The chain couples TRBV19 to TRBJ1-1; 7 bases are a match to TRBD1. Germline V gives CDR1 LNHDA, CDR2 SQIVND (reference sequence). The J segment lost 3 bases and the V segment lost 6 bases, leaving 4 bases of the junction unmatched. There are 13 residues in the CDR3.

This clone was counted once. Because the CDR3's place on the DNA is in doubt, the DNA is left out and the CDR3 is given as listed by TCRdb. The rearrangement links TRBV7-2 to TRBJ1-5; the DNA was not compared with TRBD1, the D call given in the table. The CDR3 comprises 17 residues, both ends counted. Per germline, CDR1 SGHTA and CDR2 FQGNSA. The CDR3 sequence is CASSLGFGPGGNQPQHF.

The chain combines TRBV7-2 with TRBJ2-4, with a possible D match to TRBD1 (6 bases). The CDR3 totals 13 residues. CDR1 and CDR2 from the germline V gene are SGHTA and FQGNSA. The V gene lost 4 bases and the J gene lost 7 bases, with 11 bases spanning the gap. CDR3 DNA: TGTGCCAGCAGCTACACAGGGTTCAACATTCAGTACTTC. It codes for CASSYTGFNIQYF.

The chain uses TRBV11-2 and TRBJ2-1, with 12 positions matching TRBD2. V shed 1 base, J shed 5 bases, and the junction held 6 bases outside the gene matches. The CDR3 contains 17 residues. Per germline, CDR1 SGHAT and CDR2 FQNNGV. The CDR3 spells CASSLVPLAGGNNEQFF. The DNA of the CDR3 is TGTGCCAGCAGCTTAGTGCCCCTAGCGGGAGGGAACAATGAGCAGTTCTTC. The entire variable domain, with the rest obtained from reference TRBV11-2 and TRBJ2-1, is as follows: EAGVAQSPRYKIIEKRQSVAFWCNPISGHATLYWYQQILGQGPKLLIQFQNNGVVDDSQLPKDRFSAERLKGVDSTLKIQPAKLEDSAVYLCASSLVPLAGGNNEQFFGPGTRLTVL.

V and J are TRBV19 and TRBJ2-4, with 7 nucleotides matching TRBD2. After removal of 6 bases from V and 1 base from J, the junction contained 6 bases not matched to a gene. CDR3 size: 15 residues. Germline values: CDR1 LNHDA, CDR2 SQIVND (reference sequence). The CDR3 sequence: CASREAGMAKNIQYF. CDR3 DNA: TGTGCCAGTAGGGAAGCGGGAATGGCCAAAAACATTCAGTACTTC. Filled out from reference TRBV19 and TRBJ2-4, the complete variable domain reads DGGITQSPKYLFRKEGQNVTLSCEQNLNHDAMYWYRQDPGQGLRLIYYSQIVNDFQKGDIAEGYSVSREKKESFPLTVTSAQKNPTAFYLCASREAGMAKNIQYFGAGTRLSVL.

This CDR3 reads CASSPDSMRVYEQYF. The DNA of the CDR3 is TGTGCCAGCAGCCCGGACAGCATGCGAGTCTACGAGCAGTACTTC. This chain uses TRBV7-6 with TRBJ2-7; a possible D gene is TRBD1 (6 bases). The CDR3 sequence is 15 residues long. V was pared by 5 bases and J by 3 bases, with 17 bases between. Germline V gives CDR1 SGHVS, CDR2 FNYEAQ.

This chain connects TRBV2 to TRBJ2-3; 12 bases fit TRBD2. The CDR3 sequence is 14 residues long. The V and J ends lost 8 bases and 4 bases, in that order; junction bases with no gene match: 4. Germline CDR1 is SNHLY and CDR2 is FYNNEI. This CDR3 reads CASYGTSGSDTQYF. The CDR3 coding sequence is TGTGCCAGCTACGGGACTAGCGGGTCAGATACGCAGTATTTT.

The chain has TRBV10-1 and TRBJ2-2; D ambiguous. Trimming took off 2 bases at V and 3 bases at J, with 4 bases between the two ends. Germline assignment: CDR1 WNHNN and CDR2 SYGVQD (reference sequence). The length of the CDR3 is 13 residues. This chain's CDR3 is CASSEEYTGELFF. The CDR3 DNA reads TGCGCCAGCAGTGAGGAATACACCGGGGAGCTGTTTTTT.

This clone was seen only once. The gene calls are TRBV19 and TRBJ2-7; unclear D gene. This CDR3 has 14 residues. Trimming shortened V by 5 bases and J by 0 bases, and 11 bases separated the two germline ends. Germline values: CDR1 LNHDA, CDR2 SQIVND (reference sequence). CDR3 in amino acids: CASSRAYSSYEQYF. CDR3 nucleotide sequence: TGTGCCAGTAGTCGGGCCTATAGCTCCTACGAGCAGTACTTC.

The V and J genes are TRBV4-2 and TRBJ2-7; TRBD2 matches 8 bases. The CDR3 extends over 19 amino acids. V dropped 1 base and J dropped 3; count of bases not matched to a gene: 17. Per the germline V gene, CDR1 is LGHNA and CDR2 is YNFKEQ. The CDR3 sequence is CASSQALGIKVAGLYEQYF. CDR3 bases: TGTGCCAGCAGCCAAGCCTTAGGGATTAAGGTAGCGGGACTCTACGAGCAGTACTTC.

In this sample, this clone turned up once. This chain uses TRBV29-1 with TRBJ2-4; 12 positions match TRBD2. Trimming cost V 4 bases and J 9 bases; bases outside gene matches: 1. CDR1 and CDR2 from the germline V gene are SQVTM and ANQGSEA. This CDR3 contains 12 residues. CDR3 DNA sequence: TGCAGCGTTGGGACTAGCGGGGCCATTCAGTACTTC. It is translated as CSVGTSGAIQYF. Complete variable domain (other parts from reference TRBV29-1 and TRBJ2-4): SAVISQKPSRDICQRGTSLTIQCQVDSQVTMMFWYRQQPGQSLTLIATANQGSEATYESGFVIDKFPISRPNLTFSTLTVSNMSPEDSSIYLCSVGTSGAIQYFGAGTRLSVL.

The chain uses TRBV7-2 and TRBJ2-3; TRBD2 matches 10 bases. The CDR3 spans 17 residues. The germline CDR1 and CDR2 sequences are SGHTA and FQGNSA. Trimming cost V 5 bases and J 0 bases; bases outside gene matches: 8. CDR3 in DNA: TGTGCCAGCAGCCCCTCGGGACTAGCGACGAGCACAGATACGCAGTATTTT. Encoded protein: CASSPSGLATSTDTQYF.

The chain couples TRBV27 to TRBJ2-1, with D maybe TRBD2 (5 bases). CDR3 length: 14 amino acids. The V gene's germline CDR1 is MNHEY and CDR2 SMNVEV (reference sequence). Trimming took off 5 bases at V and 8 bases at J, with 16 bases between the two ends. CDR3 sequence reads: CASSPTALAHEQFF. The CDR3 DNA reads TGTGCCAGCAGTCCTACGGCCCTAGCACATGAGCAGTTCTTC.

The genes are TRBV2 and TRBJ2-2; 10 bases align to TRBD1. The CDR3 extends over 16 amino acids. The V gene end was trimmed by 7 bases and the J gene end by 3 bases; junction bases not matched to a gene: 8. Germline V lookup: CDR1 SNHLY, CDR2 FYNNEI. The CDR3 sequence is CASTSIGTGDTGELFF. CDR3 bases: TGTGCCAGCACTTCGATTGGGACAGGGGACACCGGGGAGCTGTTTTTT. Using reference TRBV2 and TRBJ2-2 for the parts outside the CDR3, the full variable domain is EPEVTQTPSHQVTQMGQEVILRCVPISNHLYFYWYRQILGQKVEFLVSFYNNEISEKSEIFDDQFSVERPDGSNFTLKIRSTKLEDSAMYFCASTSIGTGDTGELFFGEGSRLTVL.

The chain is built from TRBV19 and TRBJ1-4; 9 bases match TRBD1. Trimming removed 7 bases from V and 5 bases from J; junction bases left unmatched: 5. This CDR3 region has 14 residues. Germline loops: CDR1 LNHDA, CDR2 SQIVND (reference sequence). This CDR3 is CASNRDRDNEKLFF. CDR3 coding DNA: TGTGCCAGTAATCGGGACAGGGACAATGAAAAACTGTTTTTT.

The V and J genes are TRBV5-4 and TRBJ2-5, with TRBD1 matching over 7 bases. This CDR3 comprises 16 residues. The V gene end was trimmed by 3 bases and the J gene end by 3 bases; junction bases not matched to a gene: 11. Germline values: CDR1 SGHNT, CDR2 YYREEE (reference sequence). CDR3 residues: CASSSLTGSGKETQYF. The CDR3, as DNA: TGTGCCAGCAGCTCTTTGACAGGGTCGGGGAAAGAGACCCAGTACTTC.